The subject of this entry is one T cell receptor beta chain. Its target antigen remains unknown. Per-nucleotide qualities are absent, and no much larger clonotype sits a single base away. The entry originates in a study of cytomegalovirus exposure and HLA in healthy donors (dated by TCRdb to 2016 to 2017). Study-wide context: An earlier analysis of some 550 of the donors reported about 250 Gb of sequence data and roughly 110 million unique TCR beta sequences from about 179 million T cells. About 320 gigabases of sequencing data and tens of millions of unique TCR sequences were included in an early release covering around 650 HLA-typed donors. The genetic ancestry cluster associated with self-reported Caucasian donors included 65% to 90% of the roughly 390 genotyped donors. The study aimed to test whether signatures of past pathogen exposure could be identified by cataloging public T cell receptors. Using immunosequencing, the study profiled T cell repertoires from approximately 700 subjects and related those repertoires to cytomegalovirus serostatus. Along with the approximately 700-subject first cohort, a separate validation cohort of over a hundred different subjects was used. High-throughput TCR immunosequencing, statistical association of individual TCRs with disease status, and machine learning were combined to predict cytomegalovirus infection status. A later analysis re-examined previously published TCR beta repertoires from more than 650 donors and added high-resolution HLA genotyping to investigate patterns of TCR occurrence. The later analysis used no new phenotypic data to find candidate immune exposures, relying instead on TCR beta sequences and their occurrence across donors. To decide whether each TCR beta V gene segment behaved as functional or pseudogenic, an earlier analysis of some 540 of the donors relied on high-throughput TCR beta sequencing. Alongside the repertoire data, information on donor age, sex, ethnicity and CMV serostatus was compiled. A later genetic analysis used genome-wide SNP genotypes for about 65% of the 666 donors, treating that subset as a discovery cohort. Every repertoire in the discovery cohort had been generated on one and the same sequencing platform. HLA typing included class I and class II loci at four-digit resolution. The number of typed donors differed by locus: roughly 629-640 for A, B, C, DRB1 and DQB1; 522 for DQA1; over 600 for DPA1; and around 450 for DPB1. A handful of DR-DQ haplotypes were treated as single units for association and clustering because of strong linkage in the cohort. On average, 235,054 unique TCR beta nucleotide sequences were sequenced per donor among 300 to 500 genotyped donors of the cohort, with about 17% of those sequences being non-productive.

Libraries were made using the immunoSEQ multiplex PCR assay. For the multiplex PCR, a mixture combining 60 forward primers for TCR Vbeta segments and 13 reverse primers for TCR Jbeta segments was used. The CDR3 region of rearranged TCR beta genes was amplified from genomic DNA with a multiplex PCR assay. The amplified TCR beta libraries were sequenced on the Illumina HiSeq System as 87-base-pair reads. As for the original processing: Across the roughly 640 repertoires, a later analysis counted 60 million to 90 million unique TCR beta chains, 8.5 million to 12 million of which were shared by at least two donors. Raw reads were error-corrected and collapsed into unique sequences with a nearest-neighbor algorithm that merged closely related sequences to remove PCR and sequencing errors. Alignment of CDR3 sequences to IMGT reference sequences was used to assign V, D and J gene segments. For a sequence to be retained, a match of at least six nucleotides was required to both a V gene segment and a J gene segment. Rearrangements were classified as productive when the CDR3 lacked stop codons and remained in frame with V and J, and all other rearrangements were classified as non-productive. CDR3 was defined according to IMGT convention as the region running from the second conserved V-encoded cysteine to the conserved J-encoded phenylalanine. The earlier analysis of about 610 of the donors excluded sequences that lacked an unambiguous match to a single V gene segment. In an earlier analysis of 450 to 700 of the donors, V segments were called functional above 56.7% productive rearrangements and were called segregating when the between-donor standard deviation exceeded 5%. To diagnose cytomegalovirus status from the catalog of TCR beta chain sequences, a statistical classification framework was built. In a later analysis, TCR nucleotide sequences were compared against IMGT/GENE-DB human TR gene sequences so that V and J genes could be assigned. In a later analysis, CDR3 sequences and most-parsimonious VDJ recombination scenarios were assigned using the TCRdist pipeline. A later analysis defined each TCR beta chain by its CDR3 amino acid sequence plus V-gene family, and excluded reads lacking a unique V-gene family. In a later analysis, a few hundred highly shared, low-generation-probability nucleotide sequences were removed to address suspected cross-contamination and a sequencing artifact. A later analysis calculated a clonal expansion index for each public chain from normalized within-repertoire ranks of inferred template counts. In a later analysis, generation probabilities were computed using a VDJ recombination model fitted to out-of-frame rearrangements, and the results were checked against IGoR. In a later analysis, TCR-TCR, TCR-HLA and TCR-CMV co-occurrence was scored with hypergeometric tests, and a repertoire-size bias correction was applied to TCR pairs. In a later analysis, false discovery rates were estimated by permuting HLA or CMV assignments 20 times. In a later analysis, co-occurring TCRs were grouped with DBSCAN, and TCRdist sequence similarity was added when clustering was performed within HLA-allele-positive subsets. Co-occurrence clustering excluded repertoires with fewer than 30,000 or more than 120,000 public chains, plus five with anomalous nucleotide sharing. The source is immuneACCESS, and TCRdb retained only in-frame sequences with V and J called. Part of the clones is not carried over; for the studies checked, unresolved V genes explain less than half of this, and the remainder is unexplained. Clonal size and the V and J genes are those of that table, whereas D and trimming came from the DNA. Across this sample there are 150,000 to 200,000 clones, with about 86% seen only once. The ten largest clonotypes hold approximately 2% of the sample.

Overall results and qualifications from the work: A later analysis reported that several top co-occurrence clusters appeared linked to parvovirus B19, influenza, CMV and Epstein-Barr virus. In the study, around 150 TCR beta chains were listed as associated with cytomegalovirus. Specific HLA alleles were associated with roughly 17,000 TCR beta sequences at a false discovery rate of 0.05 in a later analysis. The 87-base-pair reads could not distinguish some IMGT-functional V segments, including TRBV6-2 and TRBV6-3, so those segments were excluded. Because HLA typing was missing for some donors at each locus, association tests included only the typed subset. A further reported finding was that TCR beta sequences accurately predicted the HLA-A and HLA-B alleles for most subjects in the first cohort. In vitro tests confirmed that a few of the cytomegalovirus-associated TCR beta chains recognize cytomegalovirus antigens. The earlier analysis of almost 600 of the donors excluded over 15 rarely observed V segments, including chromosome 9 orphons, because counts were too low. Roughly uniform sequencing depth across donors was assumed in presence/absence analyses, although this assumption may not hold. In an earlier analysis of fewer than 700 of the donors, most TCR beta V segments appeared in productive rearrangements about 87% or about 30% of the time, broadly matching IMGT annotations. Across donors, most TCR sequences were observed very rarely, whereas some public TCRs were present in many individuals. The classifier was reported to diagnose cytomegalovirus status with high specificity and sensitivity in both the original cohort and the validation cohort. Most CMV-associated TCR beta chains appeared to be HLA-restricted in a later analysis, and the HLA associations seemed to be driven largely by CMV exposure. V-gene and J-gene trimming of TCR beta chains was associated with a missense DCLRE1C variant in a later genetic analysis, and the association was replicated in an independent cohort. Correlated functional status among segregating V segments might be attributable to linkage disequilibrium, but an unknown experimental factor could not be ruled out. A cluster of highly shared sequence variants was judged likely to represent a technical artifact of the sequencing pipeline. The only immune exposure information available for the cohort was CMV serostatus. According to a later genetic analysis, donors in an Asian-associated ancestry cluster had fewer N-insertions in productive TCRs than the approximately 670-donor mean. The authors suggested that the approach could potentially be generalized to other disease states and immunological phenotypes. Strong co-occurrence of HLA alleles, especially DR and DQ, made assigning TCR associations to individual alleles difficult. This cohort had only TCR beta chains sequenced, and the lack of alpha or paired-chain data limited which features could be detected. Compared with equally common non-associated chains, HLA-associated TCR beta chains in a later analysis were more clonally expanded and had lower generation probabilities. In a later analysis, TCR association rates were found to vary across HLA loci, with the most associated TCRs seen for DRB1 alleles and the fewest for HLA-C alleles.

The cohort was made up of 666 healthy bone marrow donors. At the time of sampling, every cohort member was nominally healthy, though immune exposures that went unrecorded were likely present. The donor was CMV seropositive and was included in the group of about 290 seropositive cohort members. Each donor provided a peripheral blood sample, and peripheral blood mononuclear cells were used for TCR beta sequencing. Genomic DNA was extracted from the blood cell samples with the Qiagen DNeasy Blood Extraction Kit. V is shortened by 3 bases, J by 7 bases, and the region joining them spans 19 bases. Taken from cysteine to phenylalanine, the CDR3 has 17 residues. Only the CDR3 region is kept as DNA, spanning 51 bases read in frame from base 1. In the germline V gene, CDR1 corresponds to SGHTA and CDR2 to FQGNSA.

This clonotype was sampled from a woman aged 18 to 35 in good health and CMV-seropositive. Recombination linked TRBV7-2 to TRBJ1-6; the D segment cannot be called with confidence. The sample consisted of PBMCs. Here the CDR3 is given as CASSFRAVGSGNSPLHF. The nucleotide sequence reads TGTGCCAGCAGCTTCCGGGCCGTAGGGAGTGGGAATTCACCCCTCCACTTT.